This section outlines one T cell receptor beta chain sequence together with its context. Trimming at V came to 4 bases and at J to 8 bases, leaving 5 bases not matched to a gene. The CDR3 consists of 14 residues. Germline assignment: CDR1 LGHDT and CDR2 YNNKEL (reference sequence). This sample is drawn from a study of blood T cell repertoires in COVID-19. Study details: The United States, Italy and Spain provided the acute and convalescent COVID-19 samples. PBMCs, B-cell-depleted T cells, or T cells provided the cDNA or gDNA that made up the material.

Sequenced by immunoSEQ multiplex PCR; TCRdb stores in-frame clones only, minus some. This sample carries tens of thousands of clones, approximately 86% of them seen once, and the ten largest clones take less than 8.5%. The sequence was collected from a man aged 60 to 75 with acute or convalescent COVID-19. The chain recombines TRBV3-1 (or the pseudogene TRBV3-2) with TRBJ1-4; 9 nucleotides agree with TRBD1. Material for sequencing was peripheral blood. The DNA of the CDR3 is TGTGCCAGCAGCCTACAGGGGGCGAGGGAAAAACTGTTTTTT. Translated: CASSLQGAREKLFF.